The 6 T cell receptor beta chains given below trace back to one sample, sequenced in a study of cytomegalovirus exposure and HLA in healthy donors. Primers included in the PCR were 60 Vbeta and 13 Jbeta primers. Assay: immunoSEQ multiplex PCR; the TCRdb copy retains only in-frame clones and omits some. Of over 80,000 clones listed, around 81% are singletons. Sequencing was done on a sample of PBMCs. The receptors derive from a man aged 40-49 years in good health and CMV-seropositive.

This clone was observed a single time. The chain has TRBV11-2 and TRBJ2-2; 9 bases fit TRBD2. The CDR3 totals 17 residues. Trimming cost V 3 bases and J 4 bases; bases outside gene matches: 9. The germline CDR1 and CDR2 sequences are SGHAT and FQNNGV. The CDR3 is CASSFTGGRAPTGELFF. The CDR3 nucleotides read TGTGCCAGCAGCTTTACGGGCGGGAGGGCCCCCACCGGGGAGCTGTTTTTT.

The V gene is TRBV27, the J gene TRBJ2-7; D possibly corresponds to TRBD2 (5 bases). Trimming removed 5 bases from V and 3 bases from J, with 17 bases in between. CDR3 length equals 15 residues. In germline, CDR1 is MNHEY, CDR2 SMNVEV (reference sequence). CDR3 in amino acids: CASSPPAAAHYEQYF. The CDR3 nucleotides read TGTGCCAGCAGTCCCCCAGCGGCAGCGCACTACGAGCAGTACTTC.

The V and J genes are TRBV7-9 and TRBJ1-3; 8 positions agree with TRBD1. The CDR3 is made up of 15 amino acids. Looked up from germline, CDR1 is SEHNR and CDR2 is FQNEAQ (reference sequence). Losses at the gene ends were 6 bases for V and 0 bases for J; bases not matched to a gene: 4. CDR3 bases: TGTGCCAGCAGGTCAGGGGGCGTCTCTGGAAACACCATATATTTT. It codes for CASRSGGVSGNTIYF. Complete variable domain (other parts from reference TRBV7-9 and TRBJ1-3): DTGVSQNPRHKITKRGQNVTFRCDPISEHNRLYWYRQTLGQGPEFLTYFQNEAQLEKSRLLSDRFSAERPKGSFSTLEIQRTEQGDSAMYLCASRSGGVSGNTIYFGEGSWLTVV.

The chain recombines TRBV7-8 with TRBJ2-1; 13 bases align to TRBD2. Looked up from germline, CDR1 is SGHVS and CDR2 is FQNEAQ. With 5 bases clipped from V and 4 bases from J, the junction kept 2 bases outside the gene matches. This CDR3 spans 15 amino acids. The CDR3 DNA reads TGTGCCAGCAGCAGGACTAGCGGGGGATACAATGAGCAGTTCTTC. It encodes CASSRTSGGYNEQFF. Based on the CDR3 plus reference TRBV7-8 and TRBJ2-1, the full variable domain is GAGVSQSPRYKVAKRGQDVALRCDPISGHVSLFWYQQALGQGPEFLTYFQNEAQLDKSGLPSDRFFAERPEGSVSTLKIQRTQQEDSAVYLCASSRTSGGYNEQFFGPGTRLTVL.

V and J are TRBV27 and TRBJ1-4, with 7 nucleotides matching TRBD1. J was trimmed by 0 bases and V by 6 bases; bases with no gene match: 7. The length of the CDR3 is 16 residues. Germline V gene data show CDR1 as MNHEY and CDR2 as SMNVEV (reference sequence). CDR3 sequence: CASRSGQAATNEKLFF. The CDR3 DNA reads TGTGCCAGCAGGTCCGGACAGGCAGCAACTAATGAAAAACTGTTTTTT.

The rearrangement links TRBV27 to TRBJ1-2; D possibly corresponds to TRBD1 (6 bases). Looked up from germline, CDR1 is MNHEY and CDR2 is SMNVEV (reference sequence). CDR3 length: 13 residues. Trimming removed 5 bases from V and 8 bases from J, with 15 bases in between. The CDR3 sequence: CASSPRGLEGYTF. DNA for the CDR3: TGTGCCAGCAGTCCGCGGGGGCTGGAGGGCTACACCTTC.